The 6 T cell receptor beta chains below come from one sample, sequenced in a study of blood T cells in healthy people across ages (dated by TCRdb to the mid-2010s). The protocol used for the library was 5' RACE. For sequencing, an Illumina HiSeq 2500 was employed. A second PCR of roughly 7 to 12 cycles was performed with a sample-barcoded 5' primer and a J-beta primer mix. The public reads were quality trimmed at Q25 with fastp and then assembled into clones with MiXCR by TCRdb, keeping productive beta chains. Rows with one shared CDR3 protein collapse into an entry with the most common genes and DNA. Within this sample are 920,000 or so distinct CDR3 sequences, with around 43% of them counted one time only. The top ten hold 15% to 20% of the sample. Sequencing was carried out using blood. Source of these receptors: a woman aged 60-75 years in good health.

This clonotype was seen a handful of times. CDR3 DNA: TGTGCCACCAGTGACTCTGGACTAGCGGGCTTTACAGATACGCAGTATTTT. Protein: CATSDSGLAGFTDTQYF. The genes are TRBV24-1 and TRBJ2-3; 11 bases are a match to TRBD2. This CDR3 spans 17 amino acids. V lost 4 bases and J lost 3; bases outside the gene matches: 8. Germline V gives CDR1 KGHDR, CDR2 SFDVKD.

This chain joins TRBV11-2 and TRBJ2-7; 9 bases are a match to TRBD2. V lost 3 bases, J lost 5 bases, and 5 bases stayed unmatched. Germline loops: CDR1 SGHAT, CDR2 FQNNGV. This CDR3 contains 14 residues. The CDR3 region is CASSFGTSSDEQYF. CDR3 nucleotide sequence: TGTGCCAGCAGCTTCGGGACTAGCAGTGACGAGCAGTACTTC.

The rearrangement joins TRBV7-9 to TRBJ2-5; TRBD2 matches 8 bases. The V segment lost 4 bases and the J segment 5 bases; nucleotides outside the gene matches: 6. Germline V gives CDR1 SEHNR, CDR2 FQNEAQ (reference sequence). The CDR3 has 14 residues. This CDR3 is CASSSQAGVETQYF. The CDR3 DNA sequence: TGTGCCAGCAGCTCGCAAGCGGGAGTGGAGACCCAGTACTTC.

V usage is TRBV11-2 and J usage is TRBJ2-7, with D tentatively TRBD2 (6 bases). Germline CDR1 SGHAT, CDR2 FQNNGV. This CDR3 is built from 14 residues. The V end lost 3 bases, the J end lost 3 bases, and 12 bases lay between the germline ends. CDR3 coding DNA: TGTGCCAGCAGCTTGGGTATCGGGGGCTACGAGCAGTACTTC. Its protein product is CASSLGIGGYEQYF.

V gene TRBV11-2 combines with J gene TRBJ2-1; TRBD2 matches 15 bases. The V segment lost 3 bases and the J segment 0 bases; nucleotides outside the gene matches: 9. CDR1 and CDR2 from the germline V gene are SGHAT and FQNNGV. The CDR3 is made up of 20 amino acids. In DNA form, the CDR3 reads TGTGCCAGCAGCTTTAGAGGGGGACTAGCGGGAGGAGGCTCCTACAATGAGCAGTTCTTC. It specifies CASSFRGGLAGGGSYNEQFF.

This clonotype was recorded a few times. The rearrangement links TRBV27 to TRBJ2-5, with 7 bases aligning to TRBD2. This CDR3 is 16 amino acids long. CDR1 is MNHEY and CDR2 is SMNVEV in the germline V gene (reference sequence). With 2 bases clipped from V and 2 bases from J, the junction kept 8 bases outside the gene matches. Written as DNA, the CDR3 is TGTGCCAGCAGTTTAGGGGCTAGCGGTATGCAAGAGACCCAGTACTTC. It codes for CASSLGASGMQETQYF.